Each of the 24 T cell receptor beta chains below was sequenced from the same sample in a study of graft-versus-host responses after intestinal transplantation. Assay: immunoSEQ multiplex PCR; the TCRdb copy retains only in-frame clones and omits some. The data hold 55,000 to 85,000 clones, with 80% to 90% observed a single time. These receptors are not linked to any known antigen. The sample in question was unstimulated CD8+ T cells sorted from spleen or lymph node cells, obtained before intestinal transplant. The receptor source for this set is a human donor who received an intestinal transplant.

Concerning this clone: This sample includes further DNA sequences coding for the same CDR3. The rearrangement joins TRBV28 to TRBJ1-5; D possibly corresponds to TRBD1 (6 bases). Looked up from germline, CDR1 is MDHEN and CDR2 is SYDVKM. The CDR3 extends over 12 amino acids. Trimming took 6 bases from V and 6 from J, leaving 9 bases between them. Here the CDR3 reads CASRQGSQPQHF. CDR3 nucleotide sequence: TGTGCCAGCAGACAGGGCAGTCAGCCCCAGCATTTT.

V gene TRBV12-5 combines with J gene TRBJ2-7; no firm D call. The germline CDR1 and CDR2 sequences are LGHNT and FRNRAP. This CDR3 has 15 residues. V was pared by 5 bases and J by 6 bases, with 20 bases between. The chain's CDR3 is CASGASCVPPGEQYF. In nucleotides, the CDR3 is TGTGCTAGTGGTGCCTCATGCGTTCCTCCGGGCGAGCAGTACTTC.

The rearrangement links TRBV28 to TRBJ2-7; D is possibly TRBD1 (6 bases). From germline, CDR1 is MDHEN and CDR2 SYDVKM. The CDR3 extends over 14 amino acids. Between the trimmed V and J ends, which lost 3 bases and 1 base, there was a span of 10 bases. CDR3: CASSFLGASYEQYF. Written as DNA, the CDR3 is TGTGCCAGCAGTTTCTTGGGGGCGTCCTACGAGCAGTACTTC.

The rearrangement links TRBV28 to TRBJ2-2; 8 positions match TRBD2. This CDR3 has 16 amino acids. Germline trimming cut 1 base from V and 0 bases from J; bases unmatched to any gene: 1. The germline gives CDR1 MDHEN, CDR2 SYDVKM. In DNA form, the CDR3 reads TGTGCCAGCAGTTTATTAGCGGGGACGAACACCGGGGAGCTGTTTTTT. Its translation is CASSLLAGTNTGELFF.

The J gene is TRBJ2-7, the V gene TRBV10-3; D may be TRBD2 (6 bases). Trimming took off 0 bases at V and 8 bases at J, with 8 bases between the two ends. The CDR3 spans 12 residues. Per germline, CDR1 ENHRY and CDR2 SYGVKD. CDR3 protein: CAISESGGQQYF. The DNA of the CDR3 is TGTGCCATCAGTGAGTCAGGAGGGCAGCAGTACTTC.

The chain combines TRBV7-2 with TRBJ2-5, with 8 bases lining up with TRBD2. Germline V gene data show CDR1 as SGHTA and CDR2 as FQGNSA. V lost 0 bases to trimming and J lost 4 bases; unmatched junction nucleotides: 4. The CDR3 runs 15 residues. The CDR3 loop reads CASSLAGAGGETQYF. CDR3 coding DNA: TGTGCCAGCAGCTTAGCCGGGGCGGGGGGAGAGACCCAGTACTTC.

The chain joins TRBV28 to TRBJ2-5; 7 nucleotides line up with TRBD1. The CDR3 extends over 13 amino acids. Losses at the gene ends were 6 bases for V and 5 bases for J; bases not matched to a gene: 6. Germline V gene data show CDR1 as MDHEN and CDR2 as SYDVKM. CDR3 sequence (DNA): TGTGCCAGCAGCCATCCCAGGGGGGAGACCCAGTACTTC. It codes for CASSHPRGETQYF.

CDR3 DNA sequence: TGCGCCAGCAGCCAAGATCGGGGAACCTATGGCTACACCTTC. It yields the protein CASSQDRGTYGYTF. The V call is TRBV4-1, the J call TRBJ1-2, with unresolved D. Trimming removed 0 bases at V and 4 bases at J, with 9 bases between. The CDR3 runs 14 residues. Germline V gene sequence: CDR1 MGHRA, CDR2 YSYEKL.

Comment on this clone: At the DNA level, this CDR3 is encoded by other sequences in the same sample as well. The V gene is TRBV27, the J gene TRBJ2-7; 9 bases are shared with TRBD2. CDR3 length: 14 amino acids. Trimming took 0 bases from V and 4 from J; bases not matched to a gene: 1. From germline, CDR1 is MNHEY and CDR2 SMNVEV (reference sequence). The CDR3 region has the DNA TGTGCCAGCAGTTTATCGGCGGGGGGGTACGAGCAGTACTTC. Translated: CASSLSAGGYEQYF.

This CDR3 is CSVGRGVGEQYF. CDR3 coding DNA: TGCAGCGTTGGCAGGGGGGTGGGAGAGCAGTACTTC. J is TRBJ2-7 and V is TRBV29-1, with D maybe TRBD1 (7 bases). The CDR3 covers 12 residues. Per germline, CDR1 SQVTM and CDR2 ANQGSEA. Trimming pared 4 bases from V and 7 bases from J, leaving 14 bases between.

DNA for the CDR3: TGCGCCAGCAGCCTGGGACTACCCCTAGACGAGCAGTACTTC. It specifies CASSLGLPLDEQYF. The chain carries TRBV4-1 and TRBJ2-7, with 7 bases matching TRBD2. Germline values: CDR1 MGHRA, CDR2 YSYEKL. The CDR3 is 14 amino acids. Trimming at V came to 4 bases and at J to 5 bases, leaving 8 bases not matched to a gene.

The chain couples TRBV11-3 to TRBJ1-1, with 7 bases identical to TRBD1. The CDR3 has 14 amino acids. The germline V gene encodes CDR1 SGHNT and CDR2 YENEEA. V shed 1 base and J 6 bases; nucleotides not matched to a gene: 5. The CDR3 DNA reads TGTGCCAGCAGCTTAGGCGCACAGGGGCCTGAAGCTTTCTTT. Translated: CASSLGAQGPEAFF.

The chain uses TRBV28 and TRBJ1-4; D is possibly TRBD1 (6 bases). The CDR3 totals 16 residues. Trimming removed 2 bases from V and 8 bases from J, with 18 bases in between. Germline-derived CDR1 and CDR2 are MDHEN and SYDVKM. The CDR3 coding sequence is TGTGCCAGCAGTTTAAAAGATGGGGGGGCTTGGGAAAAACTGTTTTTT. Translating it yields CASSLKDGGAWEKLFF.

The chain has TRBV27 and TRBJ1-1; D unresolved. Trimming pared 0 bases from V and 5 bases from J, leaving 13 bases between. The length of the CDR3 is 15 residues. Germline CDR1 is MNHEY and CDR2 is SMNVEV (reference sequence). CDR3 in amino acids: CASSLSVTGWTEAFF. The CDR3 coding sequence is TGTGCCAGCAGTTTATCGGTGACGGGGTGGACTGAAGCTTTCTTT.

The chain couples TRBV7-9 to TRBJ1-6; 7 nucleotides match TRBD1. V lost 1 base and J lost 12; bases outside the gene matches: 9. This CDR3 spans 15 amino acids. Germline values: CDR1 SEHNR, CDR2 FQNEAQ (reference sequence). The CDR3 region is CASSLDGDSVGPLHF. As DNA, the CDR3 is TGTGCCAGCAGCTTAGACGGGGACAGCGTCGGACCCCTCCACTTT.

V usage is TRBV6-6 and J usage is TRBJ2-7; 7 bases fit TRBD2. The junction had 5 bases not matched to a gene; V was cut back by 4 bases and J by 2 bases. Germline V lookup: CDR1 MNHNY, CDR2 SVGAGI (reference sequence). CDR3 length equals 14 residues. As DNA, the CDR3 is TGTGCCAGCAGTTGGGGCGGGAGACCCTACGAGCAGTACTTC. This codes for CASSWGGRPYEQYF.

The chain combines TRBV6-5 with TRBJ2-1; D might be TRBD2 (7 bases). The CDR3 totals 14 residues. Trimming left V 7 bases short and J 12 bases short, with 22 bases between. Germline CDR1 and CDR2: MNHEY and SVGAGI. The CDR3 reads CASTVGGGGSVQFF. CDR3 coding DNA: TGTGCCAGCACCGTGGGGGGGGGCGGATCAGTGCAGTTCTTC.

V gene TRBV10-2 combines with J gene TRBJ1-4, with 9 positions matching TRBD1. The CDR3 consists of 14 residues. The V gene's germline CDR1 is WSHSY and CDR2 SAAADI. After removal of 5 bases from V and 7 bases from J, the junction contained 5 bases not matched to a gene. CDR3 DNA: TGCGCCAGCAGTTCGGACAGGGGTGGTGAAAAACTGTTTTTT. Its protein is CASSSDRGGEKLFF.

The chain recombines TRBV7-4 with TRBJ1-1; TRBD1 matches at 10 bases. Looked up from germline, CDR1 is SGHVT and CDR2 is SQSDAQ. The CDR3 runs 17 residues. V was pared by 0 bases and J by 1 base, with 5 bases of the junction left unmatched. In DNA form, the CDR3 reads TGTGCCAGCAGCTTAGCCGGACAGGGGGACCCGAACACTGAAGCTTTCTTT. Translated: CASSLAGQGDPNTEAFF.

In this sample, this clone turned up once. This chain connects TRBV11-2 to TRBJ2-5; possibly TRBD1 for D (5 bases). The length of the CDR3 is 15 residues. The ends were cut back, 0 bases at V and 4 bases at J, with 12 bases in the middle. Per germline, CDR1 SGHAT and CDR2 FQNNGV. In DNA form, the CDR3 reads TGTGCCAGCAGCTTAGATTCAGGGTTCGGAGAGACCCAGTACTTC. Its protein is CASSLDSGFGETQYF.

This chain links TRBV2 with TRBJ2-5; TRBD2 is a possible D gene (6 bases). The CDR3 has 14 residues. V was trimmed by 8 bases and J by 3 bases, leaving 16 bases between them. Germline CDR1 is SNHLY and CDR2 is FYNNEI. CDR3 DNA: TGTGCCAGCCAGGATCCCAGGAGGGAAGAGACCCAGTACTTC. As protein: CASQDPRREETQYF.

The V and J genes are TRBV4-1 and TRBJ2-1, with D perhaps TRBD2 (6 bases). Per the germline V gene, CDR1 is MGHRA and CDR2 is YSYEKL. This CDR3 spans 14 amino acids. The V gene lost 7 bases and the J gene lost 3 bases, with 13 bases spanning the gap. The CDR3 loop reads CASKGDWGYNEQFF. For the CDR3, the DNA is TGCGCCAGCAAAGGGGACTGGGGCTACAATGAGCAGTTCTTC.

The CDR3 DNA follows: TGTGCCAGCAGTTGGACAGAGAACACCGGGGAGCTGTTTTTT. Translated: CASSWTENTGELFF. The V gene is TRBV27, the J gene TRBJ2-2; weak D call: TRBD1 (6 bases). CDR3 length equals 14 residues. The V gene's germline CDR1 is MNHEY and CDR2 SMNVEV (reference sequence). V was shortened by 4 bases and J by 1 base, with 7 bases between the two germline ends.

V and J are TRBV27 and TRBJ2-1, with D unclear. Germline assignment: CDR1 MNHEY and CDR2 SMNVEV (reference sequence). V lost 3 bases, J lost 3 bases, and 12 bases lay in between. This CDR3 is built from 15 residues. CDR3 sequence (DNA): TGTGCCAGCAGTTTCAACCCTGGAGACTACAATGAGCAGTTCTTC. Residues: CASSFNPGDYNEQFF.